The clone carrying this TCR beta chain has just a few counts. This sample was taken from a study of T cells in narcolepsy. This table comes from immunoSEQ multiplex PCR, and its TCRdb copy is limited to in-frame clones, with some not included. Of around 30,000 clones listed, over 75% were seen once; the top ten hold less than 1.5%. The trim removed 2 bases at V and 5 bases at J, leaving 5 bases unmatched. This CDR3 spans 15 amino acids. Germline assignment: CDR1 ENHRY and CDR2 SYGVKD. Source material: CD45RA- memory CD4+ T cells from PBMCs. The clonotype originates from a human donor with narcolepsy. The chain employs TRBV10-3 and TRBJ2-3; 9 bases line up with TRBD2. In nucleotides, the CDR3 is TGTGCCATCAGTGAGGGTGCGGGGGGGCGAGATACGCAGTATTTT. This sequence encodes CAISEGAGGRDTQYF.